This record looks at one T cell receptor (beta chain) sequence and its context. The sample originates from a study of identical twins. Germline V gives CDR1 SQVTM, CDR2 ANQGSEA. The CDR3 is 14 residues long. Trimming took off 7 bases at V and 7 bases at J, with 23 bases between the two ends. From the 5' RACE reads, TCRdb called clonotypes with MiXCR, one entry per CDR3 protein. The table lists 600,000 to 800,000 distinct CDR3 sequences, 20% to 25% of them singletons. Another study also made use of these data, one on T cells expressing NK-cell markers. That paper notes: The same clonotypes also predominated in the CD3+CD56-NKG2C+ fraction of a few donors.

This chain links TRBV29-1 with TRBJ2-7, with D possibly being TRBD2 (6 bases). The TCR comes from a woman aged 18-29 years in good health. The sequenced sample consisted of PBMCs. CDR3 nucleotides: TGCAGCGCTAACTCCGGTCCCGGGACTCGGGAGCAGTACTTC. Translated: CSANSGPGTREQYF.